This TCR beta chain was documented in a study of post-analysis software for immune sequencing data. Overall study results and limits: The normalized Chao1 diversity of multiple sclerosis patients was significantly lower than that of controls. A few TRBV segments, TRBV5-6, TRBV5-1 and TRBV20-1 among them, were found more frequent in patients than controls.

Trimming took off 0 bases at V and 0 bases at J, with 10 bases between the two ends. There are 16 residues in the CDR3. Germline CDR1 is SGHTA and CDR2 is FQGNSA. The TCR beta cDNA libraries contained unique molecular identifiers. Via MiXCR, TCRdb re-called the PCR reads, giving one row per CDR3 protein. The sample has about 180,000 distinct CDR3 sequences, 30% seen once. Points on this clonotype: Its target is unknown.

The chain is built from TRBV7-2 and TRBJ2-3; D is perhaps TRBD2 (6 bases). This clonotype was obtained from a girl between 10 and 17 years old with multiple sclerosis. The sequenced sample consisted of blood. The CDR3 is CASSLASRESTDTQYF. The CDR3 DNA reads TGTGCCAGCAGCTTAGCTTCCCGGGAGAGCACAGATACGCAGTATTTT.